This T cell receptor beta chain was observed in a study of T-cell memory formation after mild COVID-19. The CDR3 runs to 15 residues. Trimming took 8 bases from V and 6 from J; bases not matched to a gene: 12. Germline lookup yields CDR1 MNHEY and CDR2 SVGEGT. Each CDR3 protein is one row after TCRdb ran MiXCR on the 5' RACE reads. The sample records 190,000 or so distinct CDR3 sequences, approximately 30% being singletons. This clonotype was seen only a few times. The sequence derives from an adult woman who had mild COVID-19 (a few samples of this study predate the infection). Cell type and time point are not known. Sequenced sample: PBMCs or a T cell subset sorted from them (not recorded which). V gene TRBV6-2 or TRBV6-3 combines with J gene TRBJ2-2, with 7 bases that match TRBD1. In nucleotides, the CDR3 is TGTGCCAGCGTCCCCGGGACAGTCGAAGCCGGGGAGCTGTTTTTT. Its translation: CASVPGTVEAGELFF.